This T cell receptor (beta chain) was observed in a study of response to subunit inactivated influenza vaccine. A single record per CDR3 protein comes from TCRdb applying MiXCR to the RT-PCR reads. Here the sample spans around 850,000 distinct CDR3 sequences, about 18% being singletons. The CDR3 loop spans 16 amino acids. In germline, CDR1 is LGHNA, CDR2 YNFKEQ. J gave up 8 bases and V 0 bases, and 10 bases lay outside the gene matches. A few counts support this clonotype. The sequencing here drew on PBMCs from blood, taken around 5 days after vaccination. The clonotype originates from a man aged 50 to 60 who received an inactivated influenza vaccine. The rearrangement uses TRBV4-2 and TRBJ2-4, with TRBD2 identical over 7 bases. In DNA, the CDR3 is TGTGCCAGCAGCCAAGATCATAGGACTAGAAGCGACATTCAGTACTTC. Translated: CASSQDHRTRSDIQYF.